Here is one T cell receptor (beta chain) with its context. There is no known antigen for this receptor. No much larger clone is present one base from it, and per-base qualities are unavailable. Collaborating institutions collected whole blood in K2EDTA tubes following their own protocols. For TCRbeta analysis, collaborators shipped samples as frozen whole blood, isolated PBMCs, or DNA extracted from either of those sample types. The CDR3 holds 15 amino acids from the cysteine to the phenylalanine. The only DNA kept is the CDR3, 45 bases in frame from the first base. CDR1 LNHDA and CDR2 SQIVND are derived from the germline V gene (reference sequence). Between the V and J ends, shortened by 1 base and 0 bases respectively, the junction contains 10 bases. TCRbeta CDR3 regions were amplified from genomic DNA using the immunoSEQ Assay, a bias-controlled multiplex PCR. The authors' analysis ran thus. Within the assay, amplification of reference gene primers was used to estimate how many nucleated cells each sample contained. To quantify the absolute abundance of each unique TCRbeta CDR3 rearrangement, sequence reads were collapsed and filtered. For each sample, productive Simpson clonality was calculated by taking the square root of Simpson's diversity index across productive rearrangements. Entries here come from immuneACCESS through TCRdb and include only in-frame sequences with V and J called. Some clones fail to appear in such tables; in the studies checked, an unresolved V gene covers under half of the shortfall, and the cause of the remainder is unknown. V, J and clone size are taken as reported in that table, and D and trimming were inferred from the DNA itself. A total of about 43,000 clones appear in this sample, approximately 87% of them only once. The top ten clonotypes cover about a tenth of the sample.

The entry originates in a study of blood T cell repertoires in COVID-19 (dated by TCRdb to 2020 to 2021). Context from the whole study: Samples covering the acute and convalescent phases of COVID-19 were provided by collaborators in the United States, Italy and Spain. A freely available public database, intended as a resource for researchers studying the immune response to SARS-CoV-2, is where the repertoires were released. HLA class I and class II types, where available, came from metadata supplied by the sample provider rather than from assay-based typing. The material from the prospective study consisted of cDNA or gDNA derived from T cells, B-cell-depleted T cells, or PBMCs. Deeply sampled blood TCRbeta repertoires from subjects exposed to, actively infected with, or recovered from COVID-19 were included in the dataset. Samples came from the ongoing ImmuneRACE study (first 160 participants) plus 1,254 subjects from 6 global collaborators. Sample metadata almost always included a de-identified subject ID, COVID-19 status, age in years and sex. Broad study findings and their caveats: How much clinical and demographic metadata was included differed by source and by participant, and the metadata was provided uncurated.

The specimen sequenced was peripheral blood. The TCR was taken from a human donor in a cohort sampled during active COVID-19. This receptor chain uses TRBV19 and TRBJ2-7; TRBD1 could be the D gene, as 5 bases match. At the DNA level, the sequence is TGTGCCAGTAGTATAGGACAGCTCAGCTCCTACGAGCAGTACTTC. This is translated as CASSIGQLSSYEQYF.